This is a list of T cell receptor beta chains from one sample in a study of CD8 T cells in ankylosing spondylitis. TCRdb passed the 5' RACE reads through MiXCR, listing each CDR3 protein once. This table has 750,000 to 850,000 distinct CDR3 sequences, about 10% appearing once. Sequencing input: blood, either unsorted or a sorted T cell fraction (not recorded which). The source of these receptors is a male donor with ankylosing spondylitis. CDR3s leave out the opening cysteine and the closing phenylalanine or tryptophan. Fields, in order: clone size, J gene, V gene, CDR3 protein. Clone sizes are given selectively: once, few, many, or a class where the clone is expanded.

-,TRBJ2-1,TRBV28,ASSRRQEEQF
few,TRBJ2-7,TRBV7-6,ASSREASGAAYEQY
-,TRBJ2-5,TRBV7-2,ASSRQGAQETQY
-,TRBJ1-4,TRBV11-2,ASSLGQLTNEKLF
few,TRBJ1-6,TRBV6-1,ASSEAGAQNSPLH
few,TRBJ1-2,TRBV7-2,ASSPDKNYGYT
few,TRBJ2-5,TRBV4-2,ASSQDTLATETQY
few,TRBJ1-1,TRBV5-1,ASSQNTGPTEAF
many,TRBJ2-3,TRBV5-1,ASSLGQGGTDTQY
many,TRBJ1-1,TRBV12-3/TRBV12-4,ASSPQLNTEAF
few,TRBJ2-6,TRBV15,ATSRGLTDAGANVLT
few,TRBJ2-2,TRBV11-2,ASSRTTGGNTGELF
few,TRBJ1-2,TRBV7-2,ASSYFGDSYGYT
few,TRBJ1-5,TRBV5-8,ASSFTWSTWSNQPQH
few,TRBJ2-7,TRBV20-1,SARLVNYEQY
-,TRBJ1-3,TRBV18,ASSRSEAAGNTIY
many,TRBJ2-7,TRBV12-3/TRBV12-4,ASSRPGHRSSYEQY
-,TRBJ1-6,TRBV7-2,ASSHEARGAYNSPLH
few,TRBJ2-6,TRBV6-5,ASSYAPGANVLT
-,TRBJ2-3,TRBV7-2,ASSLTRPITDTQY
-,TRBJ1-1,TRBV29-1,SVSRDRGRTEAF
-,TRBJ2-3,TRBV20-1,SASGSGRDTQY
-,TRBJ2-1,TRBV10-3,AISEGGSGAPNEQF
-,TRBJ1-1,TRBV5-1,ASSLAKPSENEAF
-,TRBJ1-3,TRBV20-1,SARDREVPGNNIY